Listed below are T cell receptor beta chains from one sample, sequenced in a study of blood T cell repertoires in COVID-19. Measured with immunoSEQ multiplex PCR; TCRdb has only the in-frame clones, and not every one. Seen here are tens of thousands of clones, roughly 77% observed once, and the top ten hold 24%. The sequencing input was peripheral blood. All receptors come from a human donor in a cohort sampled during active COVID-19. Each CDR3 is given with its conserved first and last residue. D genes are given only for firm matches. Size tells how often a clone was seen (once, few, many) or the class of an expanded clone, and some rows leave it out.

CDR3 protein: CASSISSGPYEQYF; CDR3 DNA: TGTGCCAGTAGTATATCTAGCGGACCCTACGAGCAGTACTTC; D gene: TRBD2; clone size: .; V gene: TRBV19; J gene: TRBJ2-7
CDR3 protein: CASSGPGTGTLNTEAFF; CDR3 DNA: TGTGCCAGCTCGGGCCCAGGGACAGGGACCTTGAACACTGAAGCTTTCTTT; D gene: TRBD1; clone size: .; V gene: TRBV18; J gene: TRBJ1-1
CDR3 protein: CASIKEGVGEAFF; CDR3 DNA: TGTGCCAGCATTAAAGAGGGGGTAGGTGAAGCTTTCTTT; D gene: .; clone size: once; V gene: TRBV2; J gene: TRBJ1-1
CDR3 protein: CASSQQGGTEAFF; CDR3 DNA: TGCGCCAGCAGCCAGCAGGGGGGCACTGAAGCTTTCTTT; D gene: TRBD1; clone size: .; V gene: TRBV5-1; J gene: TRBJ1-1
CDR3 protein: CASSVEAGPPYEQYF; CDR3 DNA: TGTGCCAGCAGCGTAGAGGCGGGACCGCCCTACGAGCAGTACTTC; D gene: .; clone size: .; V gene: TRBV9; J gene: TRBJ2-7
CDR3 protein: CASSQASGGTKTQYF; CDR3 DNA: TGTGCCAGCAGCCAAGCGTCAGGGGGCACTAAGACCCAGTACTTC; D gene: TRBD1; clone size: .; V gene: TRBV3-1/TRBV3-2; J gene: TRBJ2-5
CDR3 protein: CASKHSTETLDGYTF; CDR3 DNA: TGTGCCAGCAAACATTCGACAGAAACTTTGGATGGCTACACCTTC; D gene: .; clone size: once; V gene: TRBV6-5; J gene: TRBJ1-2
CDR3 protein: CASSLTGQAINIQYF; CDR3 DNA: TGCGCCAGCAGCTTGACGGGACAGGCGATAAACATTCAGTACTTC; D gene: TRBD1; clone size: .; V gene: TRBV5-1; J gene: TRBJ2-4
CDR3 protein: CASSPMGTGGTDTQYF; CDR3 DNA: TGTGCCAGCTCACCTATGGGGACAGGGGGCACAGATACGCAGTATTTT; D gene: TRBD1; clone size: few; V gene: TRBV18; J gene: TRBJ2-3
CDR3 protein: CASSPGATGLYEQYF; CDR3 DNA: TGTGCCAGCAGCCCCGGGGCAACAGGGCTCTACGAGCAGTACTTC; D gene: .; clone size: .; V gene: TRBV3-1/TRBV3-2; J gene: TRBJ2-7
CDR3 protein: CATSPSGGGESEQFF; CDR3 DNA: TGTGCCACCAGCCCATCGGGAGGAGGGGAGAGTGAGCAGTTCTTC; D gene: TRBD2; clone size: .; V gene: TRBV24-1; J gene: TRBJ2-1
CDR3 protein: CASSQAIAGGETQYF; CDR3 DNA: TGTGCCAGCAGCCAGGCAATAGCGGGAGGAGAGACCCAGTACTTC; D gene: TRBD2; clone size: .; V gene: TRBV3-1/TRBV3-2; J gene: TRBJ2-5
CDR3 protein: CASSWDREDTEAFF; CDR3 DNA: TGTGCCAGCAGCTGGGACAGGGAGGACACTGAAGCTTTCTTT; D gene: TRBD1; clone size: .; V gene: TRBV5-6; J gene: TRBJ1-1
CDR3 protein: CASKRSGSYEQYF; CDR3 DNA: TGTGCCAGCAAACGCTCCGGCTCCTACGAGCAGTACTTC; D gene: .; clone size: .; V gene: TRBV28; J gene: TRBJ2-7
CDR3 protein: CSVSLEYNSPLHF; CDR3 DNA: TGCAGCGTTAGCCTGGAGTATAATTCACCCCTCCACTTT; D gene: .; clone size: .; V gene: TRBV29-1; J gene: TRBJ1-6
CDR3 protein: CASSSLAGEQFF; CDR3 DNA: TGTGCCAGCAGTTCCTTAGCGGGGGAGCAGTTCTTC; D gene: TRBD2; clone size: .; V gene: TRBV6-2/TRBV6-3; J gene: TRBJ2-1
CDR3 protein: CASSLKGPTYEQYF; CDR3 DNA: TGTGCCAGCAGCTTAAAGGGGCCCACCTACGAGCAGTACTTC; D gene: .; clone size: .; V gene: TRBV5-4; J gene: TRBJ2-7
CDR3 protein: CASSSSVSNQPQHF; CDR3 DNA: TGTGCCAGCAGCTCCTCCGTTAGCAATCAGCCCCAGCATTTT; D gene: .; clone size: .; V gene: TRBV5-5; J gene: TRBJ1-5
CDR3 protein: CATSVGGSTDTQYF; CDR3 DNA: TGTGCCACCAGTGTAGGAGGAAGCACAGATACGCAGTATTTT; D gene: .; clone size: few; V gene: TRBV24-1; J gene: TRBJ2-3
CDR3 protein: CASSNGVADTQYF; CDR3 DNA: TGTGCCAGTAGTAACGGGGTGGCAGATACGCAGTATTTT; D gene: .; clone size: .; V gene: TRBV19; J gene: TRBJ2-3
CDR3 protein: CASSFQAQGRQTQYF; CDR3 DNA: TGTGCCAGCAGTTTCCAGGCGCAGGGCCGTCAGACCCAGTACTTC; D gene: .; clone size: once; V gene: TRBV28; J gene: TRBJ2-5
CDR3 protein: CASSLEGQGAFGYTF; CDR3 DNA: TGTGCCAGCAGCTTAGAGGGCCAGGGGGCATTTGGCTACACCTTC; D gene: TRBD1; clone size: .; V gene: TRBV7-8; J gene: TRBJ1-2
CDR3 protein: CAISVDTEAFF; CDR3 DNA: TGTGCCATCAGTGTAGACACTGAAGCTTTCTTT; D gene: .; clone size: .; V gene: TRBV10-3; J gene: TRBJ1-1
CDR3 protein: CATSRAARDSRNTIYF; CDR3 DNA: TGTGCCACCAGCAGGGCCGCCCGGGACAGCCGAAACACCATATATTTT; D gene: TRBD1; clone size: .; V gene: TRBV15; J gene: TRBJ1-3
CDR3 protein: CASSRRTEGWNYGYTF; CDR3 DNA: TGTGCCAGCAGTAGGAGGACTGAGGGATGGAACTATGGCTACACCTTC; D gene: .; clone size: once; V gene: TRBV28; J gene: TRBJ1-2
CDR3 protein: CASSLGSGGVLNEQFF; CDR3 DNA: TGTGCCAGCAGCTTAGGTTCAGGGGGCGTTCTTAATGAGCAGTTCTTC; D gene: TRBD1; clone size: .; V gene: TRBV7-9; J gene: TRBJ2-1
CDR3 protein: CASSLMGLAEQFF; CDR3 DNA: TGTGCCAGCAGCTTAATGGGGCTGGCTGAGCAGTTCTTC; D gene: .; clone size: .; V gene: TRBV7-2; J gene: TRBJ2-1
CDR3 protein: CASSPYGGGYTF; CDR3 DNA: TGTGCCAGCAGCCCCTATGGAGGCGGCTACACCTTC; D gene: .; clone size: .; V gene: TRBV7-2; J gene: TRBJ1-2
CDR3 protein: CASSLAGGPTITGELFF; CDR3 DNA: TGTGCCAGCAGCTTGGCGGGGGGGCCGACTATCACCGGGGAGCTGTTTTTT; D gene: TRBD2; clone size: once; V gene: TRBV7-9; J gene: TRBJ2-2
CDR3 protein: CASSSGTGTEAFF; CDR3 DNA: TGTGCCAGCAGCTCCGGGACAGGCACTGAAGCTTTCTTT; D gene: TRBD1; clone size: .; V gene: TRBV11-3; J gene: TRBJ1-1
CDR3 protein: CASSLNAPPYNEQFF; CDR3 DNA: TGTGCCAGCAGCTTAAACGCGCCTCCCTACAATGAGCAGTTCTTC; D gene: .; clone size: .; V gene: TRBV7-3; J gene: TRBJ2-1
CDR3 protein: CASIFSGSSYEQYF; CDR3 DNA: TGTGCCAGCATTTTTAGCGGGAGCTCCTACGAGCAGTACTTC; D gene: TRBD2; clone size: .; V gene: TRBV6-5; J gene: TRBJ2-7
CDR3 protein: CASSHYGTGKFPGANVLTF; CDR3 DNA: TGTGCCAGCAGCCACTACGGGACAGGCAAGTTCCCCGGGGCCAACGTCCTGACTTTC; D gene: TRBD1; clone size: .; V gene: TRBV11-2; J gene: TRBJ2-6
CDR3 protein: CASSLGAGVGQFF; CDR3 DNA: TGTGCCAGCAGCTTAGGGGCGGGAGTAGGGCAGTTCTTC; D gene: TRBD2; clone size: .; V gene: TRBV7-9; J gene: TRBJ2-1
CDR3 protein: CASSWRTSGKGAGEQFF; CDR3 DNA: TGTGCCAGCAGCTGGAGGACTAGCGGGAAGGGCGCGGGTGAGCAGTTCTTC; D gene: TRBD2; clone size: .; V gene: TRBV7-8; J gene: TRBJ2-1
CDR3 protein: CASGAGFSRETQYF; CDR3 DNA: TGTGCCAGCGGGGCGGGATTCTCAAGAGAGACCCAGTACTTC; D gene: .; clone size: once; V gene: TRBV2; J gene: TRBJ2-5
CDR3 protein: CASSPYPPRDQHF; CDR3 DNA: TGTGCCAGCAGCCCTTACCCTCCCCGGGACCAGCATTTT; D gene: .; clone size: .; V gene: TRBV28; J gene: TRBJ1-5
CDR3 protein: CASSLGASGRAVETQYF; CDR3 DNA: TGTGCCAGCAGCTTGGGAGCTAGCGGGAGGGCCGTAGAGACCCAGTACTTC; D gene: TRBD2; clone size: .; V gene: TRBV11-2; J gene: TRBJ2-5
CDR3 protein: CASSNGGATQYF; CDR3 DNA: TGTGCCAGTAGTAACGGGGGGGCTACGCAGTATTTT; D gene: TRBD2; clone size: .; V gene: TRBV19; J gene: TRBJ2-3
CDR3 protein: CASSPAGTDNQPQHF; CDR3 DNA: TGCGCCAGCAGCCCTGCTGGGACAGACAATCAGCCCCAGCATTTT; D gene: TRBD1; clone size: few; V gene: TRBV4-1; J gene: TRBJ1-5
CDR3 protein: CATSSRLAGGGETQYF; CDR3 DNA: TGTGCCACCAGCTCCCGACTAGCGGGAGGGGGGGAGACCCAGTACTTC; D gene: TRBD2; clone size: .; V gene: TRBV15; J gene: TRBJ2-5
CDR3 protein: CATARADYNEQFF; CDR3 DNA: TGTGCCACCGCGAGGGCCGACTACAATGAGCAGTTCTTC; D gene: .; clone size: .; V gene: TRBV19; J gene: TRBJ2-1
CDR3 protein: CATSDLRGREQFF; CDR3 DNA: TGTGCCACCAGTGATTTGCGCGGCCGGGAGCAGTTCTTC; D gene: .; clone size: .; V gene: TRBV24-1; J gene: TRBJ2-1
CDR3 protein: CASSEFRGTSYGYTF; CDR3 DNA: TGTGCCAGCAGTGAGTTCCGGGGGACGTCCTATGGCTACACCTTC; D gene: .; clone size: few; V gene: TRBV2; J gene: TRBJ1-2
CDR3 protein: CASSIWQGETNEKLFF; CDR3 DNA: TGTGCCAGTAGTATCTGGCAGGGGGAGACTAATGAAAAACTGTTTTTT; D gene: TRBD1; clone size: .; V gene: TRBV19; J gene: TRBJ1-4
CDR3 protein: CASRLLEGTSGWEGQETQYF; CDR3 DNA: TGTGCAAGTCGCTTATTGGAAGGGACTAGCGGATGGGAGGGGCAAGAGACCCAGTACTTC; D gene: .; clone size: .; V gene: TRBV12-2; J gene: TRBJ2-5
CDR3 protein: CASRRQGGDGYTF; CDR3 DNA: TGTGCCAGCAGACGACAGGGGGGGGATGGCTACACCTTC; D gene: TRBD1; clone size: .; V gene: TRBV12-3/TRBV12-4; J gene: TRBJ1-2